A single TCR beta chain is shown here with its context. This sample is part of a study of control samples from healthy donors and cancer patients. CDR3 size: 20 residues. Germline lookup yields CDR1 SGHRS and CDR2 YFSETQ. V was clipped by 0 bases and J by 6 bases; unmatched bases: 16. Repertoires were generated with immunoSEQ multiplex PCR, while TCRdb's copy carries only in-frame clones and drops some. In the table there are 120,000 or so clones, around 87% of which are singletons. The sequence was obtained from a man aged 55 to 70 in good health. The rearrangement joins TRBV5-1 to TRBJ2-3; 13 bases agree with TRBD2. Sample: blood. CDR3 region: CASSLELGLAGETHTDTQYF. The CDR3 region has the DNA TGCGCCAGCAGCTTGGAGTTAGGACTAGCGGGGGAGACCCACACCGATACGCAGTATTTT.